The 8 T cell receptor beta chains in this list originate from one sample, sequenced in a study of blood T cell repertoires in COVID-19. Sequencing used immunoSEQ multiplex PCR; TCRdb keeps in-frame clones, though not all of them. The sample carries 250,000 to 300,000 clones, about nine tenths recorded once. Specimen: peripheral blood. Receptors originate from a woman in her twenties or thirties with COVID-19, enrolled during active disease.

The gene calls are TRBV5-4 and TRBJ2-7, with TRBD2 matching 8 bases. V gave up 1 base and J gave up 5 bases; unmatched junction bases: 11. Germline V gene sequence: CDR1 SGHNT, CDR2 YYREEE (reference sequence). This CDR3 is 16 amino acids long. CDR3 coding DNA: TGTGCCAGCAGCTTGCGGGCCGGGGGGGCCACTCACGAGCAGTACTTC. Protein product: CASSLRAGGATHEQYF.

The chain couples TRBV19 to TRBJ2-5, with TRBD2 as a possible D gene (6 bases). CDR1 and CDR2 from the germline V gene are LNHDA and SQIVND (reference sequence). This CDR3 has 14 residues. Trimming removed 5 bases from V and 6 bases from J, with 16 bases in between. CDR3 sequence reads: CASSSPGRGKTQYF. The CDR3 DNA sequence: TGTGCCAGTAGTTCACCGGGACGGGGGAAGACCCAGTACTTC.

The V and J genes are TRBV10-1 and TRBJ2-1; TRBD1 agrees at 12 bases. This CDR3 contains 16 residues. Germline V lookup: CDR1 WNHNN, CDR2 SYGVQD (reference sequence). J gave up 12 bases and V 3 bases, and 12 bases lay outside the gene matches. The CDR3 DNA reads TGCGCCAGCAGTGAACCCGGGACAGGGGGCCCTGATCGGCAGTTCTTC. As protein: CASSEPGTGGPDRQFF.

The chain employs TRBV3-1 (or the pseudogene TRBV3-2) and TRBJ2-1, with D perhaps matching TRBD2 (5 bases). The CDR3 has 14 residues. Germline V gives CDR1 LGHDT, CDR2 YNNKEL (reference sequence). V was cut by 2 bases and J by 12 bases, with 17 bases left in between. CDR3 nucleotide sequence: TGTGCCAGCAGCCAACTAATGACCGGGAACGGGCAGTTCTTC. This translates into CASSQLMTGNGQFF.

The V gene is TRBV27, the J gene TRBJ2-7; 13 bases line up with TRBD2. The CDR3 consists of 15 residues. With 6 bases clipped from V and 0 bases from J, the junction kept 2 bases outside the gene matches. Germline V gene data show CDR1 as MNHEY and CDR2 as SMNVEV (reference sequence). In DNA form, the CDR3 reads TGTGCCAGCAGCGGGACTAGCGGGGACTCCTACGAGCAGTACTTC. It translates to CASSGTSGDSYEQYF.

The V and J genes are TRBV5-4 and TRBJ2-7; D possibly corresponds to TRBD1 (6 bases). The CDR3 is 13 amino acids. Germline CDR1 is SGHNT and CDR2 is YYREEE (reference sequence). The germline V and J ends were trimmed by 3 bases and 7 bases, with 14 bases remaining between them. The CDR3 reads CASSSKLRGEQYF. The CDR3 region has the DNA TGTGCCAGCAGCTCGAAGCTCAGGGGAGAGCAGTACTTC.

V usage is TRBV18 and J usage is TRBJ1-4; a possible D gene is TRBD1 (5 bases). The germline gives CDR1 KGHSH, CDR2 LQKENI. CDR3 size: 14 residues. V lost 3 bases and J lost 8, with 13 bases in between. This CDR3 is CASSPAGIVEKLFF. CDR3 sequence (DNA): TGTGCCAGCTCACCGGCAGGGATTGTAGAAAAACTGTTTTTT.

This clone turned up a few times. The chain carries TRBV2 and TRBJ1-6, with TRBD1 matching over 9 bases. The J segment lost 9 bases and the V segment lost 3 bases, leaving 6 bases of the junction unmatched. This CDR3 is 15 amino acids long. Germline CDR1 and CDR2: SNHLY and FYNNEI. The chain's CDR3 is CASSERTGVFSPLHF. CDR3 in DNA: TGTGCCAGCAGTGAGCGGACAGGGGTGTTTTCACCCCTCCACTTT.